These T cell receptor beta chains were read from a single sample in a study of beta chain features in type 1 diabetes. TCRdb's copy holds only in-frame clones and misses some; the assay was immunoSEQ multiplex PCR. Here the sample spans about 360,000 clones, around an eighth being singletons. Specimen: naive CD4+ T cells from blood. The receptors originated from a man aged 18 to 35 in good health. Each CDR3 is given with its conserved first and last residue. Each record gives: J gene, V gene, CDR3 protein.

j_call: TRBJ1-2; v_call: TRBV4-3; cdr3_aa: CASSQDPGEGYGYTF
j_call: TRBJ1-5; v_call: TRBV7-9; cdr3_aa: CASSLVGGNQPQHF
j_call: TRBJ1-5; v_call: TRBV7-2; cdr3_aa: CASSLRTGGWTNQPQHF
j_call: TRBJ2-7; v_call: TRBV7-9; cdr3_aa: CASSLRTGTYEQYF
j_call: TRBJ1-4; v_call: TRBV7-2; cdr3_aa: CASSLIGRANEKLFF
j_call: TRBJ2-6; v_call: TRBV2; cdr3_aa: CASRGVEPGANVLTF
j_call: TRBJ1-1; v_call: TRBV7-9; cdr3_aa: CASSTRQGLEAFF
j_call: TRBJ1-2; v_call: TRBV19; cdr3_aa: CASSRDTYGYTF
j_call: TRBJ1-1; v_call: TRBV6-6; cdr3_aa: CASRRTPNTEAFF
j_call: TRBJ2-1; v_call: TRBV30; cdr3_aa: CAWGANDEQFF
j_call: TRBJ1-1; v_call: TRBV7-2; cdr3_aa: CASELFPGAKTEAFF
j_call: TRBJ1-1; v_call: TRBV18; cdr3_aa: CASSQDRGRTEAFF
j_call: TRBJ1-5; v_call: TRBV21-1; cdr3_aa: CASERTRDTCNQPQHF
j_call: TRBJ2-5; v_call: TRBV7-8; cdr3_aa: CASSLKWAGETQYF
j_call: TRBJ1-5; v_call: TRBV28; cdr3_aa: CASSLERSWQPQHF
j_call: TRBJ2-7; v_call: TRBV6-1; cdr3_aa: CASSADSLYEQYF
j_call: TRBJ2-5; v_call: TRBV2; cdr3_aa: CASSVEGQGLQYF
j_call: TRBJ2-7; v_call: TRBV30; cdr3_aa: CAWSVGRGSYEQYF